The clone carrying this TCR beta chain came up a few times. Its target is not known. With a J-beta primer mix and a sample-barcoded 5' primer, a second PCR ran about 7 to 11 cycles. Every single cDNA molecule received a tag from a template-switch adaptor with 12 random nucleotides. Per-sample output comprised a minimum of 2.5 million paired-end reads containing CDR3. MiXCR, applied by TCRdb to the 5' RACE reads, yields one record per CDR3 protein. The sample has around 990,000 distinct CDR3 sequences; roughly 24% are singletons. This entry is derived from a study of blood T cells in healthy people across ages. The length of the CDR3 is 14 residues. Germline V lookup: CDR1 LGHNT, CDR2 FRNRAP. Trimming left V 1 base short and J 5 bases short, with 11 bases between. Study findings and constraints: The long-lived group displayed more naive CD4+ cells, plus higher diversity, than the aged donors did. Conclusively comparing naive with antigen-experienced cells was impossible with unsorted PBMCs.

This sample also belongs to another study, concerning T cells of mothers and their children.

This clonotype was obtained from a girl aged 2-10 years in good health. The chain links TRBV12-5 to TRBJ1-1, with D possibly being TRBD1 (6 bases). Material: blood. In nucleotides, the CDR3 is TGTGCTAGTGGTTTGGCCGGGGGCATTACTGAAGCTTTCTTT. As protein: CASGLAGGITEAFF.